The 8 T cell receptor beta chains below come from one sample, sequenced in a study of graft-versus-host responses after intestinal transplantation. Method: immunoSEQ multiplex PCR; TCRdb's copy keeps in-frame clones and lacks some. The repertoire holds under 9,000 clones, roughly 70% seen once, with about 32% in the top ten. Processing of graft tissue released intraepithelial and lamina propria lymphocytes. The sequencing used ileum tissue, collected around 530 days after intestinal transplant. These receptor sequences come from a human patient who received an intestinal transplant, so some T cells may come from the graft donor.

This CDR3 reads CASSGPPGAGELFF. CDR3 coding DNA: TGTGCCAGCAGTGGACCTCCGGGAGCCGGGGAGCTGTTTTTT. This chain uses TRBV25-1 with TRBJ2-2; the D gene is possibly TRBD2 (6 bases). This CDR3 region has 14 residues. V gave up 4 bases and J gave up 6 bases, with 12 bases separating them. From germline, CDR1 is MGHDK and CDR2 SYGVNS.

DNA for the CDR3: TGTGCCAGCAGCTTAGGCCCCTTTGGGACAGATACGCAGTATTTT. This sequence encodes CASSLGPFGTDTQYF. The J gene is TRBJ2-3, the V gene TRBV7-2; no definite D call. CDR1 is SGHTA, CDR2 FQGNSA, per germline. The CDR3 length is 15 residues. Between the trimmed V and J ends, which lost 1 base and 3 bases, there was a span of 11 bases.

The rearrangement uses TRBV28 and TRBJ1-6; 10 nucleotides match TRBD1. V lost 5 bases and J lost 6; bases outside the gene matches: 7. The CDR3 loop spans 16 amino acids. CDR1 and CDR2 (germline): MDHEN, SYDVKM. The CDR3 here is CASSPDRGPGNSPLHF. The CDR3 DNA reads TGTGCCAGCAGTCCAGACAGGGGGCCGGGTAATTCACCCCTCCACTTT.

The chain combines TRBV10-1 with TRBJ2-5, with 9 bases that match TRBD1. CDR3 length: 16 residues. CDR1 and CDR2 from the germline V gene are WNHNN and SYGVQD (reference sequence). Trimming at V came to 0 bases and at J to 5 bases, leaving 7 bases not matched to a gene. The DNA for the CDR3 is TGCGCCAGCAGTGAGTCAACCGGGACAGGGTCGGAGACCCAGTACTTC. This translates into CASSESTGTGSETQYF.

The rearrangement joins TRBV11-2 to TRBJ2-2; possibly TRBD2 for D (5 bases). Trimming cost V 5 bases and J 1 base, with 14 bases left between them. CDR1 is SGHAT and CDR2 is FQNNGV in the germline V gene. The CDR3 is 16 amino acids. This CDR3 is CASSATGIRNTGELFF. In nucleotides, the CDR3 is TGTGCCAGCAGCGCTACCGGGATTAGGAACACCGGGGAGCTGTTTTTT.

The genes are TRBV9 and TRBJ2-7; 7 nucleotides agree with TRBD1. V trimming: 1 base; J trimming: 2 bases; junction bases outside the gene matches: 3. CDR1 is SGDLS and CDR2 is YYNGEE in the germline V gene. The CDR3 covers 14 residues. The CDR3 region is CASSVPGQPYEQYF. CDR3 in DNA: TGTGCCAGCAGCGTACCGGGACAGCCCTACGAGCAGTACTTC.

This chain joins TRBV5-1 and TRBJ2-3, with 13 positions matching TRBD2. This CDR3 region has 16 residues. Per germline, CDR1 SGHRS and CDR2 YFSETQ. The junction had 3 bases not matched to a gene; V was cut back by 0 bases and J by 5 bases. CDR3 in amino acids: CASSLVGLAGEDTQYF. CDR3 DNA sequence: TGCGCCAGCAGCTTGGTAGGACTAGCGGGAGAAGATACGCAGTATTTT.

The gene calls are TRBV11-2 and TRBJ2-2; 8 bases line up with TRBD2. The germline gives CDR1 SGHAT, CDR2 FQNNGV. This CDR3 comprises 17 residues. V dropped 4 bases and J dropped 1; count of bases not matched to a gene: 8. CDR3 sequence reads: CASSSNRLARNTGELFF. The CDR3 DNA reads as TGTGCCAGCAGCTCAAATAGACTAGCGAGGAACACCGGGGAGCTGTTTTTT.